A selection of T cell receptor beta chains follows, all from one sample in a study of PD-1 blockade in mismatch repair-deficient tumors. Assay: immunoSEQ multiplex PCR; the TCRdb copy retains only in-frame clones and omits some. The data hold some 120,000 clones, with about 83% observed a single time. Sequencing used peripheral blood, obtained 60 weeks after starting pembrolizumab. The receptors come from an adult with mismatch repair-deficient cancer. Each CDR3 is given with its conserved first and last residue. A D gene is named only where the DNA matches it firmly. Only some rows state a clone size, as once, few, many or a class for expanded clones.

clone_size: NA; j_call: TRBJ1-1; d_call: NA; v_call: TRBV9; cdr3_nt: TGTGCCAGCAGCGTAGATCCGGGGTGGGCGGCTGAAGCTTTCTTT; cdr3_aa: CASSVDPGWAAEAFF
clone_size: few; j_call: TRBJ2-1; d_call: TRBD1; v_call: TRBV9; cdr3_nt: TGTGCCAGCAGTCGTTACGGGACAGGGGTTTACAATGAGCAGTTCTTC; cdr3_aa: CASSRYGTGVYNEQFF
clone_size: NA; j_call: TRBJ2-5; d_call: TRBD2; v_call: TRBV15; cdr3_nt: TGTGCCACCAGCAGCCGGGCGGCTAGCGGACAAGAGACCCAGTACTTC; cdr3_aa: CATSSRAASGQETQYF
clone_size: few; j_call: TRBJ2-6; d_call: NA; v_call: TRBV19; cdr3_nt: TGTGCCAGTAGTACCCAAAGTTTTGTGGGCTCTTATGGGGCCAACGTCCTGACTTTC; cdr3_aa: CASSTQSFVGSYGANVLTF
clone_size: NA; j_call: TRBJ2-7; d_call: NA; v_call: TRBV27; cdr3_nt: TGTGCCAGCAGCCCGGGACTCGACTCCTACGAGCAGTACTTC; cdr3_aa: CASSPGLDSYEQYF
clone_size: NA; j_call: TRBJ2-5; d_call: NA; v_call: TRBV2; cdr3_nt: TGTGCCAGCAGTGAATGGCGAGAGACCCAGTACTTC; cdr3_aa: CASSEWRETQYF
clone_size: NA; j_call: TRBJ1-1; d_call: TRBD1; v_call: TRBV2; cdr3_nt: TGTGCCAGCAGCGGGACAGGGTTGGCTGAAGCTTTCTTT; cdr3_aa: CASSGTGLAEAFF
clone_size: NA; j_call: TRBJ1-3; d_call: NA; v_call: TRBV6-1; cdr3_nt: TGTGCCAGCAGTAAAGATACTGGAAACACCATATATTTT; cdr3_aa: CASSKDTGNTIYF
clone_size: NA; j_call: TRBJ2-1; d_call: NA; v_call: TRBV7-9; cdr3_nt: TGTGCCAGCAGCTTAGCAAGTTCGGGACCGGGCCAGTTCTTC; cdr3_aa: CASSLASSGPGQFF
clone_size: NA; j_call: TRBJ2-3; d_call: TRBD1; v_call: TRBV19; cdr3_nt: TGTGCCAGTAGTGCCACAGGGGGCCGGAGCACAGATACGCAGTATTTT; cdr3_aa: CASSATGGRSTDTQYF
clone_size: NA; j_call: TRBJ1-1; d_call: TRBD1; v_call: TRBV9; cdr3_nt: TGTGCCAGCAGCGCACAGGGGAGGGCTGAAGCTTTCTTT; cdr3_aa: CASSAQGRAEAFF
clone_size: once; j_call: TRBJ2-7; d_call: NA; v_call: TRBV11-3; cdr3_nt: TGTGCCAGCAGCCGACCTGGGAGTTGGTCCTACGAGCAGTACTTC; cdr3_aa: CASSRPGSWSYEQYF
clone_size: NA; j_call: TRBJ2-7; d_call: NA; v_call: TRBV11-2; cdr3_nt: TGTGCCAGCAGCCCGACAGAGGAGCTGTACTTC; cdr3_aa: CASSPTEELYF
clone_size: NA; j_call: TRBJ1-5; d_call: NA; v_call: TRBV6-5; cdr3_nt: TGTGCCAGCAGGTCGGGACACCGAATGGCCCAGCATTTT; cdr3_aa: CASRSGHRMAQHF
clone_size: NA; j_call: TRBJ2-7; d_call: TRBD2; v_call: TRBV5-4; cdr3_nt: TGTGCCAGCAGCTCCCGTCTAGCGGGCCATTTCGAGCAGTACTTC; cdr3_aa: CASSSRLAGHFEQYF
clone_size: NA; j_call: TRBJ2-2; d_call: TRBD1; v_call: TRBV27; cdr3_nt: TGTGCCAGCACCCTCGGACAGGACTACACCGGGGAGCTGTTTTTT; cdr3_aa: CASTLGQDYTGELFF
clone_size: NA; j_call: TRBJ1-2; d_call: NA; v_call: TRBV5-6; cdr3_nt: TGTGCCAGCAGCTTGTTGGAAGGGGACGGCTACACCTTC; cdr3_aa: CASSLLEGDGYTF
clone_size: once; j_call: TRBJ1-2; d_call: NA; v_call: TRBV11-3; cdr3_nt: TGTGCCAGCAGCTTAGTCTTGGTTGGCTCGCATTATGGCTACACCTTC; cdr3_aa: CASSLVLVGSHYGYTF
clone_size: NA; j_call: TRBJ1-2; d_call: NA; v_call: TRBV7-9; cdr3_nt: TGTGCCAGCAGCTCCGAAGGGCTGGGAAACTATGGCTACACCTTC; cdr3_aa: CASSSEGLGNYGYTF
clone_size: NA; j_call: TRBJ2-7; d_call: NA; v_call: TRBV23-1; cdr3_nt: TGCGCCAGCAGTCAATCTAGCAGGGTGCCCTACGAGCAGTACTTC; cdr3_aa: CASSQSSRVPYEQYF
clone_size: NA; j_call: TRBJ1-2; d_call: NA; v_call: TRBV5-8; cdr3_nt: TGTGCCAGCAGCTTCGGGACGGGGAACTATGGCTACACCTTC; cdr3_aa: CASSFGTGNYGYTF
clone_size: NA; j_call: TRBJ1-1; d_call: NA; v_call: TRBV30; cdr3_nt: TGTGCCTGCCCAGTTGGGGCCTCGAACACTGAAGCTTTCTTT; cdr3_aa: CACPVGASNTEAFF
clone_size: once; j_call: TRBJ1-1; d_call: NA; v_call: TRBV19; cdr3_nt: TGTGCCAGTAGTAACACGAAGGACACTGAAGCTTTCTTT; cdr3_aa: CASSNTKDTEAFF
clone_size: NA; j_call: TRBJ2-1; d_call: TRBD2; v_call: TRBV7-9; cdr3_nt: TGTGCCAGCAGCTTGGGACGACTAGCGGGAAGGAGCTCCTACAATGAGCAGTTCTTC; cdr3_aa: CASSLGRLAGRSSYNEQFF
clone_size: NA; j_call: TRBJ1-1; d_call: NA; v_call: TRBV2; cdr3_nt: TGTGCCAGCGGGTCCCGGGCCACCCGGATTAACACTGAAGCTTTCTTT; cdr3_aa: CASGSRATRINTEAFF
clone_size: NA; j_call: TRBJ1-2; d_call: NA; v_call: TRBV5-6; cdr3_nt: TGTGCCAGCAGCCCAGATAACTATGGCTACACCTTC; cdr3_aa: CASSPDNYGYTF
clone_size: NA; j_call: TRBJ2-5; d_call: TRBD2; v_call: TRBV5-1; cdr3_nt: TGCGCCAGCAGCGCGGGCGGGGGTGAGACTCAGTACTTC; cdr3_aa: CASSAGGGETQYF
clone_size: NA; j_call: TRBJ2-2; d_call: NA; v_call: TRBV7-8; cdr3_nt: TGTGCCAGCAGCTTGAGGCGGGACACCGGGGAGCTGTTTTTT; cdr3_aa: CASSLRRDTGELFF
clone_size: NA; j_call: TRBJ2-7; d_call: NA; v_call: TRBV30; cdr3_nt: TGTGCCTGGAGCCTCGTTGGGGCCGAGGAGCAGTACTTC; cdr3_aa: CAWSLVGAEEQYF
clone_size: NA; j_call: TRBJ2-2; d_call: TRBD1; v_call: TRBV28; cdr3_nt: TGTGCCTCCTTAACGCGACAGGGGAACACCGGGGAGCTGTTTTTT; cdr3_aa: CASLTRQGNTGELFF
clone_size: NA; j_call: TRBJ2-7; d_call: NA; v_call: TRBV2; cdr3_nt: TGTGCCAGCAGTGAGGGAGTCCTTCTGGGCTCCTACGAGCAGTACTTC; cdr3_aa: CASSEGVLLGSYEQYF
clone_size: NA; j_call: TRBJ2-7; d_call: NA; v_call: TRBV21-1; cdr3_nt: TGTGCCAGCAGCAGATACGTACGGACTAGCGGGAGAAAATCTCTCCGTCACTACGAGCAGTACTTC; cdr3_aa: CASSRYVRTSGRKSLRHYEQYF
clone_size: few; j_call: TRBJ2-7; d_call: NA; v_call: TRBV6-1; cdr3_nt: TGTGCCAGCATCCGGGACCTACTCTCCTACGAGCAGTACTTC; cdr3_aa: CASIRDLLSYEQYF
clone_size: NA; j_call: TRBJ1-1; d_call: NA; v_call: TRBV5-1; cdr3_nt: TGCGCCAGCAGCTTGGCGATCGAGGGTGAAGCTTTCTTT; cdr3_aa: CASSLAIEGEAFF
clone_size: NA; j_call: TRBJ2-7; d_call: NA; v_call: TRBV9; cdr3_nt: TGTGCCAGCAGCGACACCTTCGTGGACGGAGGGGCCGGAGAGCAGTACTTC; cdr3_aa: CASSDTFVDGGAGEQYF
clone_size: NA; j_call: TRBJ2-6; d_call: NA; v_call: TRBV5-6; cdr3_nt: TGTGCCAGCAGCTTGCGACGGACCGGGAGCTCTGGGGCCAACGTCCTGACTTTC; cdr3_aa: CASSLRRTGSSGANVLTF
clone_size: NA; j_call: TRBJ2-7; d_call: NA; v_call: TRBV6-5; cdr3_nt: TGTGCCAGCAGAAAGACAGGCGTTTACGAGCAGTACTTC; cdr3_aa: CASRKTGVYEQYF
clone_size: NA; j_call: TRBJ1-1; d_call: TRBD1; v_call: TRBV7-2; cdr3_nt: TGTGCCAGCAGCTTAGTAGGGGACAGAAACACTGAAGCTTTCTTT; cdr3_aa: CASSLVGDRNTEAFF
clone_size: NA; j_call: TRBJ2-7; d_call: TRBD2; v_call: TRBV15; cdr3_nt: TGTGCCACCAGCAGAAACGAGGATAGCGGGAGTAGAGACTTC; cdr3_aa: CATSRNEDSGSRDF
clone_size: NA; j_call: TRBJ1-1; d_call: NA; v_call: TRBV7-9; cdr3_nt: TGTGCCAGCAGCTTAGGGCTCGGGACTGAAGCTTTCTTT; cdr3_aa: CASSLGLGTEAFF
clone_size: few; j_call: TRBJ2-3; d_call: NA; v_call: TRBV7-2; cdr3_nt: TGTGCCAGCAGAGGAAGCACAGATACGCAGTATTTT; cdr3_aa: CASRGSTDTQYF
clone_size: NA; j_call: TRBJ1-3; d_call: NA; v_call: TRBV2; cdr3_nt: TGTGCCAGCAGGGCCCCCAAGGGGGGAAACACCATATATTTT; cdr3_aa: CASRAPKGGNTIYF
clone_size: NA; j_call: TRBJ2-5; d_call: TRBD2; v_call: TRBV30; cdr3_nt: TGTGCCTGGAGGATTAGCGGGAGTGAGACCCAGTACTTC; cdr3_aa: CAWRISGSETQYF
clone_size: NA; j_call: TRBJ2-5; d_call: NA; v_call: TRBV2; cdr3_nt: TGTACCAGCACCCGGAGCGCAGGAACTCAAGAGACCCAGTACTTC; cdr3_aa: CTSTRSAGTQETQYF
clone_size: NA; j_call: TRBJ2-1; d_call: TRBD2; v_call: TRBV9; cdr3_nt: TGTGCCAGCAGCGCCCCTATCGGTAGCGGGTACAATGAGCAGTTCTTC; cdr3_aa: CASSAPIGSGYNEQFF
clone_size: NA; j_call: TRBJ2-2; d_call: NA; v_call: TRBV2; cdr3_nt: TGTGCCAGCAAGCCTAGCGAGAACACCGGGGAGCTGTTTTTT; cdr3_aa: CASKPSENTGELFF
clone_size: NA; j_call: TRBJ1-2; d_call: NA; v_call: TRBV7-9; cdr3_nt: TGTGCCAGCAGCTTAGATTCGGGGGGGATAGATGGCTACACCTTC; cdr3_aa: CASSLDSGGIDGYTF
clone_size: NA; j_call: TRBJ2-7; d_call: TRBD1; v_call: TRBV6-6; cdr3_nt: TGTGCCAGCACCAAGGGGGCCAACTACGAGCAGTACTTC; cdr3_aa: CASTKGANYEQYF